The rows below give T cell receptor beta chains drawn from one sample of a study of blood T cell repertoires in COVID-19. Produced via immunoSEQ multiplex PCR; TCRdb's table is partial and in-frame only. The sample has 80,000 to 100,000 clones, around 90% seen once; the top ten hold approximately 1.5%. The sequenced material came from peripheral blood. These receptors originate from a human donor with active COVID-19. The donor label of this sample is uncertain. CDR3s include the opening cysteine and the closing phenylalanine or tryptophan. A D gene is named only where the DNA matches it firmly. Size values are once, few and many counts, or a class for expanded clones, and some rows have none.

.	.	TRBJ2-7	18	TRBV28	CASSPIAETTTFSYEQYF	TGTGCCAGCAGCCCCATAGCGGAAACAACGACATTCTCCTACGAGCAGTACTTC
.	.	TRBJ1-3	14	TRBV19	CASSRTVSGNTIYF	TGTGCCAGTAGTAGGACAGTCTCTGGAAACACCATATATTTT
.	.	TRBJ1-1	12	TRBV29-1	CSLSSQVDEAFF	TGCAGCTTAAGTTCACAGGTGGATGAAGCTTTCTTT
.	.	TRBJ1-3	14	TRBV28	CASSFRSSGNTIYF	TGTGCCAGCAGTTTCCGCAGCTCTGGAAACACCATATATTTT
.	TRBD2	TRBJ2-3	17	TRBV5-8	CASSLANVAGGTDTQYF	TGTGCCAGCAGCTTGGCGAATGTAGCGGGGGGCACAGATACGCAGTATTTT
few	TRBD1	TRBJ1-1	14	TRBV5-4	CASSPGTGFTEAFF	TGTGCCAGCAGCCCTGGGACAGGTTTCACTGAAGCTTTCTTT
.	TRBD1	TRBJ2-7	14	TRBV30	CACNSGQGVSEQYF	TGTGCCTGCAACTCAGGACAGGGGGTATCCGAGCAGTACTTC
few	.	TRBJ1-5	15	TRBV6-2/TRBV6-3	CASSYSGRSNQPQHF	TGTGCCAGCAGTTACTCGGGCAGGTCCAATCAGCCCCAGCATTTT
.	TRBD1	TRBJ2-7	13	TRBV5-1	CASGPGTAYEQYF	TGCGCCAGCGGACCCGGGACAGCCTACGAGCAGTACTTC
.	TRBD1	TRBJ1-2	13	TRBV5-4	CASSRDRDYGYTF	TGTGCCAGCAGTCGCGACAGGGATTATGGCTACACCTTC
.	TRBD2	TRBJ2-1	17	TRBV4-1	CASSQGLAGLTYNEQFF	TGCGCCAGCAGCCAAGGATTAGCGGGGCTGACCTACAATGAGCAGTTCTTC
.	.	TRBJ1-1	15	TRBV4-2	CASSQVGQMNTEAFF	TGTGCCAGCAGCCAAGTCGGACAGATGAACACTGAAGCTTTCTTT
.	TRBD1	TRBJ2-7	15	TRBV7-2	CASSLDRDRGAEQYF	TGTGCCAGCAGCTTAGACCGGGACAGGGGTGCCGAGCAGTACTTC
.	TRBD1	TRBJ1-3	18	TRBV5-6	CASSPRPDRGLRGNTIYF	TGTGCCAGCAGCCCAAGACCCGACAGGGGGCTTCGAGGAAACACCATATATTTT
.	.	TRBJ2-5	13	TRBV20-1	CSASKRIAETQYF	TGCAGTGCTAGTAAGCGAATAGCGGAGACCCAGTACTTC
.	.	TRBJ2-3	14	TRBV2	CASSERLYTDTQYF	TGTGCCAGCAGTGAGAGACTATACACAGATACGCAGTATTTT
.	.	TRBJ1-1	14	TRBV3-1/TRBV3-2	CASSQGSRNTEAFF	TGTGCCAGCAGCCAAGGATCCAGAAACACTGAAGCTTTCTTT
.	.	TRBJ2-1	14	TRBV28	CAGSSAGANYEQFF	TGTGCCGGATCTTCGGCGGGGGCGAATTATGAGCAGTTCTTC
.	TRBD2	TRBJ2-1	17	TRBV20-1	CSASLTAGGKLYNEQFF	TGCAGTGCTAGTTTAACGGCGGGGGGCAAACTCTACAATGAGCAGTTCTTC
.	TRBD2	TRBJ2-3	16	TRBV12-5	CASGRSHSGGADTQYF	TGTGCTAGTGGCCGCTCCCACAGCGGGGGGGCAGATACGCAGTATTTT
.	TRBD1	TRBJ2-5	12	TRBV6-5	CASSRTGETQYF	TGTGCCAGCAGCCGGACAGGGGAGACCCAGTACTTC
.	.	TRBJ1-1	16	TRBV4-1	CASSQIQTGLRDEAFF	TGCGCCAGCAGCCAAATCCAAACAGGGTTAAGGGATGAAGCTTTCTTT
.	.	TRBJ1-4	15	TRBV7-9	CASSHEREANEKLFF	TGTGCCAGCAGCCACGAACGGGAGGCTAATGAAAAACTGTTTTTT
.	.	TRBJ1-3	14	TRBV23-1	CASGNRDSGNTIYF	TGCGCCAGCGGTAACCGGGACTCTGGAAACACCATATATTTT
.	TRBD1	TRBJ1-5	13	TRBV19	CASREQGNQPQHF	TGTGCCAGTAGAGAACAGGGGAATCAGCCCCAGCATTTT
.	TRBD2	TRBJ2-1	17	TRBV5-1	CASSYLLAGGPYNEQFF	TGCGCCAGCAGCTACCTCCTAGCGGGGGGGCCCTACAATGAGCAGTTCTTC
.	TRBD1	TRBJ1-1	13	TRBV12-3/TRBV12-4	CASTFSGTGAAFF	TGTGCCAGCACCTTCTCCGGGACAGGGGCTGCTTTCTTT
.	TRBD1	TRBJ1-3	18	TRBV30	CAWSVSVWDRHSGNTIYF	TGTGCCTGGAGTGTATCGGTCTGGGACAGGCACTCTGGAAACACCATATATTTT
.	TRBD1	TRBJ2-2	16	TRBV5-5	CASSFDRGANTGELFF	TGTGCCAGCAGCTTTGACAGGGGTGCGAACACCGGGGAGCTGTTTTTT
.	TRBD1	TRBJ2-3	15	TRBV30	CAWSLGQKSTDTQYF	TGTGCCTGGAGTCTGGGACAGAAGAGCACAGATACGCAGTATTTT
few	.	TRBJ2-1	15	TRBV11-3	CASSFSGSSGDEQFF	TGTGCCAGCAGCTTTTCAGGCTCCTCTGGCGATGAGCAGTTCTTC
.	.	TRBJ2-1	16	TRBV4-3	CASSQDDGGIYNEQFF	TGCGCCAGCAGCCAAGATGACGGAGGGATATACAATGAGCAGTTCTTC
.	TRBD1	TRBJ1-2	13	TRBV7-2	CASSQAGTVGSTF	TGTGCCAGCAGTCAAGCCGGGACAGTCGGATCCACCTTC
.	TRBD1	TRBJ1-2	15	TRBV11-2	CASSLSEQGVYGYTF	TGTGCCAGCAGCCTATCCGAACAGGGGGTCTATGGCTACACCTTC
once	.	TRBJ1-2	11	TRBV19	CASNPGYGYTF	TGTGCCAGTAACCCGGGCTATGGCTACACCTTC
.	.	TRBJ1-2	18	TRBV21-1	CASSKVTTGDRSPYGYTF	TGTGCCAGCAGCAAAGTAACAACAGGTGACCGGAGTCCGTATGGCTACACCTTC
.	TRBD1	TRBJ1-1	13	TRBV7-6	CASSRQGVTEAFF	TGTGCCAGCAGCAGACAGGGGGTCACTGAAGCTTTCTTT
.	TRBD2	TRBJ2-1	13	TRBV10-3	CAIGSGEINEQFF	TGTGCCATCGGTAGCGGGGAAATCAATGAGCAGTTCTTC
.	.	TRBJ1-2	12	TRBV9	CASRSQGSGYTF	TGTGCCAGCAGATCACAGGGTAGTGGCTACACCTTC
.	.	TRBJ1-1	16	TRBV11-2	CASSSPPGVQEPEAFF	TGTGCCAGCAGCTCACCACCTGGGGTACAGGAGCCTGAAGCTTTCTTT
many	TRBD1	TRBJ1-3	16	TRBV6-6	CASSRDREGSGNTIYF	TGTGCCAGCAGTAGGGACAGGGAGGGCTCTGGAAACACCATATATTTT
.	.	TRBJ1-1	17	TRBV6-6	CASSPPRGGEVDTEAFF	TGTGCCAGCAGTCCCCCTCGGGGGGGTGAGGTGGACACTGAAGCTTTCTTT
.	.	TRBJ1-5	17	TRBV15	CATSVGGILVLDQPQHF	TGTGCCACCAGTGTTGGGGGGATCCTGGTTCTAGATCAGCCCCAGCATTTT
.	TRBD2	TRBJ2-1	14	TRBV24-1	CATRGLAGVNEQFF	TGTGCCACCAGGGGACTAGCGGGGGTCAATGAGCAGTTCTTC
few	.	TRBJ2-3	13	TRBV2	CASSGARVDTQYF	TGTGCCAGCAGTGGTGCCAGGGTAGATACGCAGTATTTT
.	.	TRBJ2-7	15	TRBV7-6	CASSLAGTYTYEQYF	TGTGCCAGCAGCTTAGCCGGGACATATACCTACGAGCAGTACTTC
.	TRBD2	TRBJ2-5	15	TRBV7-2	CASSSDGTNIETQYF	TGTGCCAGCAGCTCTGACGGGACTAACATAGAGACCCAGTACTTC
.	.	TRBJ2-3	14	TRBV9	CASSVAPSGDAQYF	TGTGCCAGCAGCGTAGCCCCGTCCGGGGATGCGCAGTATTTT
.	TRBD1	TRBJ1-6	15	TRBV5-4	CASSLQTGENSPLHF	TGTGCCAGCAGCTTACAGACAGGGGAAAATTCACCCCTCCACTTT
.	.	TRBJ1-5	14	TRBV10-3	CAISVGVSNQPQHF	TGTGCCATCAGTGTAGGGGTTAGCAATCAGCCCCAGCATTTT